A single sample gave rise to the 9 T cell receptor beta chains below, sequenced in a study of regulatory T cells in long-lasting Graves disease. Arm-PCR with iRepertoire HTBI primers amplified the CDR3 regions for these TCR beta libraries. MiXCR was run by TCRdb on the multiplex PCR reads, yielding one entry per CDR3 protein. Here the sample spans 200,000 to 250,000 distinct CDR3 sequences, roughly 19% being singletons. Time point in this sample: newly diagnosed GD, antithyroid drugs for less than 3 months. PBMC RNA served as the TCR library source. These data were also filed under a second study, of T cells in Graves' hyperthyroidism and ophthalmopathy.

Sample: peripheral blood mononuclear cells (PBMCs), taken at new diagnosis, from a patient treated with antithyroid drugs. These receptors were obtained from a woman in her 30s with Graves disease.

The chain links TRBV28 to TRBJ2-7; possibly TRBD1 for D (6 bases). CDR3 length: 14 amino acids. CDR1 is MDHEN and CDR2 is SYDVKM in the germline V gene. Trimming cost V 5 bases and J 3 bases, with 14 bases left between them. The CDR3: CASSPALGHYEQYF. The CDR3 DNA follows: TGTGCCAGCAGTCCTGCGCTGGGACACTACGAGCAGTACTTC.

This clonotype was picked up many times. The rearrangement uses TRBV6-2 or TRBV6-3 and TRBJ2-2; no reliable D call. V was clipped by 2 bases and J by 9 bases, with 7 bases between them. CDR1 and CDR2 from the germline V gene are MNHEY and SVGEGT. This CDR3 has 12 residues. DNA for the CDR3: TGTGCCAGCAGTTACCCCCCCCGGGAGCTGTTTTTT. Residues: CASSYPPRELFF.

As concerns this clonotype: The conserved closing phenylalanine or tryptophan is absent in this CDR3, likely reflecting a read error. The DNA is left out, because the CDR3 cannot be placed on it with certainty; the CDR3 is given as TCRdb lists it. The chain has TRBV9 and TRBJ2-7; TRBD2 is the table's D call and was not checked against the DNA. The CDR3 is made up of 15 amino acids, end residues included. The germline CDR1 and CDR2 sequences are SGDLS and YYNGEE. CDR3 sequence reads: CASSGGLAATYEQSL.

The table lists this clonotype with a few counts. CDR3 loop: CASSLEGGRGYEQYF. CDR3 DNA sequence: TGTGCCAGCAGCTTAGAAGGCGGGAGGGGGTACGAGCAGTACTTC. The chain has TRBV7-8 and TRBJ2-7; 9 bases line up with TRBD2. Germline CDR1 reads SGHVS; CDR2 reads FQNEAQ. V shed 1 base, J shed 4 bases, and the junction held 5 bases outside the gene matches. The CDR3 length is 15 residues.

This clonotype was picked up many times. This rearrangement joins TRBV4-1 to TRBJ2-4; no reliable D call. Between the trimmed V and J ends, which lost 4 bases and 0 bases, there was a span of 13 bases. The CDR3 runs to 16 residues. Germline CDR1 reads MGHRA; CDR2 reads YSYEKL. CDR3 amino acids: CASSPPLSRAKNIQYF. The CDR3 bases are TGCGCCAGCAGCCCGCCCCTCTCACGAGCCAAAAACATTCAGTACTTC.

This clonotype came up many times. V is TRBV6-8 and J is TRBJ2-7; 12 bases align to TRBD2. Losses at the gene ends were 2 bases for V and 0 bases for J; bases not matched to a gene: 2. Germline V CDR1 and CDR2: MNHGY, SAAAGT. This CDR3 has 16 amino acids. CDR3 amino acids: CASSYGTSGHSYEQYF. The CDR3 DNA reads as TGTGCCAGCAGTTACGGGACTAGCGGGCACTCCTACGAGCAGTACTTC.

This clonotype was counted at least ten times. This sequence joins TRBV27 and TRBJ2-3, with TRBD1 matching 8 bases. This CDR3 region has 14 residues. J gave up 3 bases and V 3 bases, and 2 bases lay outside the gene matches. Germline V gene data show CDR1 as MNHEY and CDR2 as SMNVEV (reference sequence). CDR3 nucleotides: TGTGCCAGCAGTTTGGACAGGGAAACAGATACGCAGTATTTT. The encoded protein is CASSLDRETDTQYF.

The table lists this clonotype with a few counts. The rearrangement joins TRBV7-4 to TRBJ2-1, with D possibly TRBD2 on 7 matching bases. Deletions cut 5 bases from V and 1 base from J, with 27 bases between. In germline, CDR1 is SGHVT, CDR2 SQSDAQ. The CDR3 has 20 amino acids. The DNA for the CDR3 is TGTGCCAGCAGCCACGACTGGGGGGGCTGGGCTACGGGTTCCTACAATGAGCAGTTCTTC. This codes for CASSHDWGGWATGSYNEQFF.

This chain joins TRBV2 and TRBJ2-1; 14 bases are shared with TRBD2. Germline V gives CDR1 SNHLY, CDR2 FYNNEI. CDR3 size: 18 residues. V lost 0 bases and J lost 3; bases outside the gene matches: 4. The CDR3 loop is CASSEAGLAGAGYNEQFF. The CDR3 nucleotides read TGTGCCAGCAGTGAAGCGGGACTAGCGGGAGCCGGCTACAATGAGCAGTTCTTC.